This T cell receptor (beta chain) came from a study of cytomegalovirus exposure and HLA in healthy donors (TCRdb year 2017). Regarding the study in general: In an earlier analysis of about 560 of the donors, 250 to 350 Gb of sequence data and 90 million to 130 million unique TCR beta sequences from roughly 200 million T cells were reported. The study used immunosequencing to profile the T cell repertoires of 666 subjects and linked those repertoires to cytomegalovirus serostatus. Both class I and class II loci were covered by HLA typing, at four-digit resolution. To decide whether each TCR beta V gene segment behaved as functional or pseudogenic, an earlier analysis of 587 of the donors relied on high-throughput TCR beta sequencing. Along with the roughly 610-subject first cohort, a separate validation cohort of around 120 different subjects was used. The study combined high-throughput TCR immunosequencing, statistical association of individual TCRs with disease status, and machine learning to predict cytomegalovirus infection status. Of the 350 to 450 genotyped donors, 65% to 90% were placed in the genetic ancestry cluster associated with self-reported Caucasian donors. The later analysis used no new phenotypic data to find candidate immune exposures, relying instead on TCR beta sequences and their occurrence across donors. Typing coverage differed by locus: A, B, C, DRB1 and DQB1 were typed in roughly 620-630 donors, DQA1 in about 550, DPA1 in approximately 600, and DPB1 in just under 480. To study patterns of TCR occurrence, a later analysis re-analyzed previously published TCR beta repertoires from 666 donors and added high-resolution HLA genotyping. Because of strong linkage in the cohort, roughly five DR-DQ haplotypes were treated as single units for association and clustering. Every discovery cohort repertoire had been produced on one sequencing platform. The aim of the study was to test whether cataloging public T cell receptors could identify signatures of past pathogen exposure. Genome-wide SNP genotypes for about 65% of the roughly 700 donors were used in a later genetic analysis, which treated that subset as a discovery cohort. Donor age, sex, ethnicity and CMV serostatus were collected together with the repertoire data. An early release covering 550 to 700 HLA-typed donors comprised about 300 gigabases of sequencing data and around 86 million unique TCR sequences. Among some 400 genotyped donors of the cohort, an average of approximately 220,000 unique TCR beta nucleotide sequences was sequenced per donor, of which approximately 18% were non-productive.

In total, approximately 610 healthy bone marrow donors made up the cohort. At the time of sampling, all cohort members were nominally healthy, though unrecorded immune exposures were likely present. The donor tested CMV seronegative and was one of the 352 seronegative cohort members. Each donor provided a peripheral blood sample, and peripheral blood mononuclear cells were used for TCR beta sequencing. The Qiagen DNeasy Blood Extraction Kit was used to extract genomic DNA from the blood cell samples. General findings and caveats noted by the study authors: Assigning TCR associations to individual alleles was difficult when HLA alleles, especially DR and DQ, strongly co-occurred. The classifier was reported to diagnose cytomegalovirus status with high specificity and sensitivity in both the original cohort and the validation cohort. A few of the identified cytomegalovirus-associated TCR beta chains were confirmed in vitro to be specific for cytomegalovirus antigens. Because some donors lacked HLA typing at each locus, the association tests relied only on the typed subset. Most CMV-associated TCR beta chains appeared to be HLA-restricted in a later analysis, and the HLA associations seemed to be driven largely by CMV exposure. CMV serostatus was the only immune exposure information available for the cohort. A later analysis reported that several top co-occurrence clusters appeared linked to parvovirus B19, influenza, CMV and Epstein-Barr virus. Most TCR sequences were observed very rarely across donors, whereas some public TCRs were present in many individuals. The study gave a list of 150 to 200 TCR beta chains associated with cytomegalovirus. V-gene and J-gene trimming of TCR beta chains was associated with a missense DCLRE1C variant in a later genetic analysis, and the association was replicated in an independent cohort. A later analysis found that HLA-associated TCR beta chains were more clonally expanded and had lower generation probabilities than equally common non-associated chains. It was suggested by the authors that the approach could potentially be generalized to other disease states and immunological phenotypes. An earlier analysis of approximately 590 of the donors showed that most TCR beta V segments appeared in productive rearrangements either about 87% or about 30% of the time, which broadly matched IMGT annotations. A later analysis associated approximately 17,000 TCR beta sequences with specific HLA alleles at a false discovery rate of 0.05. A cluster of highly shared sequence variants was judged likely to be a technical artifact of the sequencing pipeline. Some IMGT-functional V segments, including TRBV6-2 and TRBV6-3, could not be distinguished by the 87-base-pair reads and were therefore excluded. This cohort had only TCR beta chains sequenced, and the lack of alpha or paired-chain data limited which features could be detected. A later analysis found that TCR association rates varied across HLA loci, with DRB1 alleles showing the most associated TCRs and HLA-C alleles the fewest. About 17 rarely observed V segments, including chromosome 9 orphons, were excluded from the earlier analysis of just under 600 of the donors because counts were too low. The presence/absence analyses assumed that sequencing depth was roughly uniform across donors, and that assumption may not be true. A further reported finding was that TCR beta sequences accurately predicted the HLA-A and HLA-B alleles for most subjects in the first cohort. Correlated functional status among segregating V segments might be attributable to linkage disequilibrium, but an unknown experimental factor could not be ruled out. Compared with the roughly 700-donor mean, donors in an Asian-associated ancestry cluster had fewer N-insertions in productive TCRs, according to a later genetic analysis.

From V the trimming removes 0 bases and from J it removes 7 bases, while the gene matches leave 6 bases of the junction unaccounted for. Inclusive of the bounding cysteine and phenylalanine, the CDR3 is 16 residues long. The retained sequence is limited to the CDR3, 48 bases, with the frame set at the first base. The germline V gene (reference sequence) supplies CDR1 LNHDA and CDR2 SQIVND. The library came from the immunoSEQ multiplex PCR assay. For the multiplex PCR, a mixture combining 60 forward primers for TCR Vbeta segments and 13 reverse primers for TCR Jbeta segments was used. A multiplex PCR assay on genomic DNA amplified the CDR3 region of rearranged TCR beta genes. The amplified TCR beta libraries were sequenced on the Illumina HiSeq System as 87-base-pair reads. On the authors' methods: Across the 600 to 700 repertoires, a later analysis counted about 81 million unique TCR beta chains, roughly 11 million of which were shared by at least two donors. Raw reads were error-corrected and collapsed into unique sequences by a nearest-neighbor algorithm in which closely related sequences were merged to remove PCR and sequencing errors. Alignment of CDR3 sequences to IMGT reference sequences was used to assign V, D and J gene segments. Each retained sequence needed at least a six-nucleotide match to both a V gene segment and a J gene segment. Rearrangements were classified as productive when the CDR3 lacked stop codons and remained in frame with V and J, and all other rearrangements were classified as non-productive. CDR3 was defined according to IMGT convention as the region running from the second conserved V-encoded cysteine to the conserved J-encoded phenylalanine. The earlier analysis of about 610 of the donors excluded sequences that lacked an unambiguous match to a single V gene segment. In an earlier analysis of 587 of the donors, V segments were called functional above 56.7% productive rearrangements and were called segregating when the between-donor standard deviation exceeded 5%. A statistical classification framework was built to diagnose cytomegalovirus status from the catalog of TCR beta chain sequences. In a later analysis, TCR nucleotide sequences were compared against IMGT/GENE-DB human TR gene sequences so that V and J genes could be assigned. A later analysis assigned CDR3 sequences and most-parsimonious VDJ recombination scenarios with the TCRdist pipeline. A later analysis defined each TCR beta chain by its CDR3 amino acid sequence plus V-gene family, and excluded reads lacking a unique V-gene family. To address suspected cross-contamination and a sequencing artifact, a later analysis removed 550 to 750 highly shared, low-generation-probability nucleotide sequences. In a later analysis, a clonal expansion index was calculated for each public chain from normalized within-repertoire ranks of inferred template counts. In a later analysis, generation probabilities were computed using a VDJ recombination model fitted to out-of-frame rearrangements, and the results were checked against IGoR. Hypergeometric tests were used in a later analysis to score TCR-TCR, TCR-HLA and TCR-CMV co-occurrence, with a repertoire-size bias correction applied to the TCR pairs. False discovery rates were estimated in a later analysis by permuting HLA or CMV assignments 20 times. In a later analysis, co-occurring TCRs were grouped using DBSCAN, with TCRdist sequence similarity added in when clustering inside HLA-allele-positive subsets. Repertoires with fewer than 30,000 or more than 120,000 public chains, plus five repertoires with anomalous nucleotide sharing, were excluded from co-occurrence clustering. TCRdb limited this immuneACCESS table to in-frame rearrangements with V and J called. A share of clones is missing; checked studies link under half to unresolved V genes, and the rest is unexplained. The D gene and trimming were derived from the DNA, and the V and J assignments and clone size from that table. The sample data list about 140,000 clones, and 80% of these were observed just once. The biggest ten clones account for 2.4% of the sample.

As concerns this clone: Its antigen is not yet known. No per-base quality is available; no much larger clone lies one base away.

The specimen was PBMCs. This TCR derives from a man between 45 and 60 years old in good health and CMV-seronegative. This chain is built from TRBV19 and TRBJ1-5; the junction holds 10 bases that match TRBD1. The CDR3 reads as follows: CASSIEWDRGRQPQHF. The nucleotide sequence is TGTGCCAGTAGTATAGAATGGGACAGGGGTAGGCAGCCCCAGCATTTT.